Shown below are 18 T cell receptor beta chains from a single sample sequenced in a study of tumor-infiltrating lymphocytes in primary liver carcinoma. TCR beta cDNA came from approximately 490 ng total RNA, primed with a constant-region primer. Libraries covering TCR beta were generated through three nested multiplex PCR rounds (using a slightly modified ARM-PCR). A C-beta reverse primer was combined with TRBV1-TRBV30 forward primers in the first two PCR rounds, and each round had 9 to 10 cycles. In TCRdb, the multiplex PCR reads were re-called with MiXCR into one record per CDR3 protein. The sample carries around 330,000 distinct CDR3 sequences, about 62% recorded once. Blood RNA originated from unsorted whole blood, with germline DNA additionally extracted. What was sequenced was peripheral blood. The receptors stem from a man aged 40-50 years with primary liver carcinoma and hepatitis B virus infection.

The chain combines TRBV12-1 with TRBJ2-7; whether TRBD1, the table's D call, matches the DNA was not checked. TRBV12-1 is a pseudogene segment. This CDR3 is 12 amino acids long. The CDR3 DNA sequence: TGTGCCAGCAGGGAACAGGGGACTGGGCAGTGCTTC. Protein product: CASREQGTGQCF.

To note about this clonotype: Mismatch with germline at one junction end may stem from a read error. The chain is built from TRBV7-9 and TRBJ1-1; D is uncertain. CDR3 length: 15 residues. Germline-derived CDR1 and CDR2 are SEHNR and FQNEAQ (reference sequence). The CDR3 region is CARSLGRARNTEAFF. CDR3 coding DNA: TGTGCCAGGAGCTTAGGAAGGGCCCGGAACACTGAAGCTTTCTTT.

The chain recombines TRBV30 with TRBJ2-1; D is perhaps TRBD1 or TRBD2 (6 bases each). The CDR3 runs 13 residues. Deletions cut 4 bases from V and 7 bases from J, with 14 bases between. Germline V gene lookup returns CDR1 GTSNPN and CDR2 SVGIG (reference sequence). CDR3 DNA sequence: TGTGCCTGGAACCGGGGGCCGGGGAATGAGCAGTTCTTC. Protein sequence: CAWNRGPGNEQFF.

The table lists this clonotype with a count of one. A much larger clone differs from this one at a single base, so this may be a read error. This chain joins TRBV5-1 and TRBJ2-7; 8 bases match TRBD1. Germline V gene sequence: CDR1 SGHRS, CDR2 YFSETQ. The CDR3 consists of 14 residues. V was pared by 0 bases and J by 5 bases, with 4 bases of the junction left unmatched. The CDR3 sequence: CASSLGQGPNEQYF. In nucleotides, the CDR3 is TGCGCCAGCAGCTTGGGACAGGGGCCGAACGAGCAGTACTTC.

The table lists this clonotype with a count of one. The rearrangement links TRBV10-3 to TRBJ2-1, with no clear D. The length of the CDR3 is 12 residues. CDR1 is ENHRY and CDR2 is SYGVKD in the germline V gene. V shed 6 bases and J shed 10 bases, with 13 bases lying between them. The CDR3 DNA is TGTGCCATCAGGCAGGCTAGTTTCGAGCAGTTCTTC. Translated, it gives CAIRQASFEQFF.

Note on this clonotype: Here the CDR3 omits its conserved ending phenylalanine or tryptophan, so a read error is the likely source. Because the CDR3's place on the DNA is in doubt, the DNA is left out and the CDR3 is given as listed by TCRdb. The rearrangement joins TRBV6-1 to TRBJ2-7; the D call in the table, TRBD2, was not verified against the DNA. Germline V gives CDR1 MNHNS, CDR2 SASEGT. Ends included, the CDR3 has 13 residues. CDR3 region: CASSETLRGEQCI.

Note on this clonotype: A read error is possible here, since a much larger clone lies one base away. CDR3 sequence reads: CASSGAAGHFMNTEAFF. Here the CDR3 DNA reads TGTGCCAGTTCGGGAGCGGCAGGGCATTTCATGAACACTGAAGCTTTCTTT. The gene calls are TRBV6-2 or TRBV6-3 and TRBJ1-1; perhaps TRBD1 as D (5 bases). V lost 9 bases and J lost 0, with 23 bases in between. The V gene's germline CDR1 is MNHEY and CDR2 SVGEGT. The CDR3 is made up of 17 amino acids.

The table lists this clonotype with many counts. The rearrangement uses TRBV4-3 and TRBJ1-1; D is unclear. V gave up 5 bases and J gave up 0 bases, with 7 bases separating them. The CDR3 runs 13 residues. CDR1 and CDR2 (germline): LGHNA, YSLEER. DNA of the CDR3: TGCGCCAGCAGCGAAGTGATGAACACTGAAGCTTTCTTT. Protein sequence: CASSEVMNTEAFF.

Note on this clonotype: This may be a read error: a much more frequent sequence differs by one nucleotide. The chain joins TRBV4-1 to TRBJ2-1, with D maybe TRBD2 (5 bases). Germline CDR1 is MGHRA and CDR2 is YSYEKL. V lost 0 bases, J lost 0 bases, and 15 bases lay in between. This CDR3 is built from 18 residues. The CDR3 sequence is CASSQDLGLQSSYNEQFF. DNA of the CDR3: TGCGCCAGCAGCCAAGATCTCGGACTCCAAAGCTCCTACAATGAGCAGTTCTTC.

This clonotype was found a few times. The V call is TRBV6-2 or TRBV6-3, the J call TRBJ2-4; 7 nucleotides line up with TRBD1. Germline V gene sequence: CDR1 MNHEY, CDR2 SVGEGT. This CDR3 is built from 16 residues. V lost 6 bases and J lost 1; bases outside the gene matches: 9. CDR3 region: CASSSPGRGAKNIQYF. For the CDR3, the DNA is TGTGCCAGCAGCTCCCCAGGCAGGGGGGCCAAAAACATTCAGTACTTC.

The chain links TRBV2 to TRBJ1-6; 10 bases match TRBD1. The CDR3 totals 17 residues. Germline trimming cut 6 bases from V and 10 bases from J; bases unmatched to any gene: 15. The germline V gene encodes CDR1 SNHLY and CDR2 FYNNEI. This chain's CDR3 is CASSPAGQGGQRSPLHF. In nucleotides, the CDR3 is TGTGCCAGCAGCCCCGCCGGACAGGGGGGGCAACGGTCACCCCTCCACTTT.

This clonotype was observed a handful of times. The chain couples TRBV5-4 to TRBJ1-2, with 7 bases that match TRBD1. The germline V gene has CDR1 SGHNT and CDR2 YYREEE (reference sequence). The CDR3 is made up of 15 amino acids. The junction had 7 bases not matched to a gene; V was cut back by 4 bases and J by 1 base. The CDR3 DNA sequence: TGTGCCAGCAGCCCAGGGACAGCTAGTAACTATGGCTACACCTTC. Translating it yields CASSPGTASNYGYTF.

This clonotype was found a few times. This sequence joins TRBV5-4 and TRBJ2-5, with TRBD1 matching over 9 bases. CDR1 SGHNT and CDR2 YYREEE come from the germline V gene (reference sequence). The CDR3 loop spans 15 amino acids. Trimming removed 4 bases from V and 4 bases from J; junction bases left unmatched: 8. This CDR3 is CASSRGQGTSETQYF. The CDR3 region has the DNA TGTGCCAGCAGCCGTGGACAGGGGACCTCAGAGACCCAGTACTTC.

CDR3 coding DNA: TGTGCCAGCAGTTTGGCCAGGGGGCAAGAGACCCAGTTCTTC. As protein: CASSLARGQETQFF. The genes are TRBV28 and TRBJ2-1; TRBD1 matches at 8 bases. The germline V gene has CDR1 MDHEN and CDR2 SYDVKM. This CDR3 is 14 amino acids long. V lost 3 bases to trimming and J lost 13 bases; unmatched junction nucleotides: 11.

This clonotype was picked up one time. This could be a read error, since a much larger clone is one nucleotide away. CDR3 DNA sequence: TGTGCCAGCAGTTACGACTTACAACTGTTTTTT. It is translated as CASSYDLQLFF. The chain uses TRBV6-2 or TRBV6-3 and TRBJ1-4; D unclear. Per the germline V gene, CDR1 is MNHEY and CDR2 is SVGEGT. The V and J ends lost 2 bases and 12 bases respectively, with 7 bases between them. The CDR3 runs 11 residues.

This clonotype was seen at least ten times. The rearrangement joins TRBV4-2 to TRBJ2-5; D is unresolved. The CDR3 is 13 amino acids. Germline V lookup: CDR1 LGHNA, CDR2 YNFKEQ. V shed 1 base and J shed 6 bases, with 9 bases lying between them. In nucleotides, the CDR3 is TGTGCCAGCAGCCAAGGGCTAGGCCAGACCCAGTACTTC. Protein sequence: CASSQGLGQTQYF.

Comments on this clonotype: Sequence at one end of the junction differs from germline and may be a read error. The chain uses TRBV11-1 and TRBJ1-3; the match to TRBD1 covers 7 bases. Germline V gene lookup returns CDR1 SGHAT and CDR2 FQDESV (reference sequence). This CDR3 is built from 13 residues. This chain's CDR3 is CASSFGTANSICF. CDR3 DNA sequence: TGTGCCAGCAGCTTCGGGACAGCAAACTCCATATGTTTC. The complete variable domain, with remaining parts taken from reference TRBV11-1 and TRBJ1-3, reads EAEVAQSPRYKITEKSQAVAFWCDPISGHATLYWYRQILGQGPELLVQFQDESVVDDSQLPKDRFSAERLKGVDSTLKIQPAELGDSAMYLCASSFGTANSICFGEGSWLTVV.

A word on this clonotype: An end of the junction does not agree with germline; a read error may underlie this. The rearrangement links TRBV12-3 or TRBV12-4 to TRBJ2-6; D is perhaps TRBD1 or TRBD2 (5 bases each). The CDR3 has 17 residues. The DNA of the CDR3 is TGTGCTAGCAGTTTAGCGCTTGGGGTTTCTGGGGCCAACTTCCTGACTTTC. This codes for CASSLALGVSGANFLTF.